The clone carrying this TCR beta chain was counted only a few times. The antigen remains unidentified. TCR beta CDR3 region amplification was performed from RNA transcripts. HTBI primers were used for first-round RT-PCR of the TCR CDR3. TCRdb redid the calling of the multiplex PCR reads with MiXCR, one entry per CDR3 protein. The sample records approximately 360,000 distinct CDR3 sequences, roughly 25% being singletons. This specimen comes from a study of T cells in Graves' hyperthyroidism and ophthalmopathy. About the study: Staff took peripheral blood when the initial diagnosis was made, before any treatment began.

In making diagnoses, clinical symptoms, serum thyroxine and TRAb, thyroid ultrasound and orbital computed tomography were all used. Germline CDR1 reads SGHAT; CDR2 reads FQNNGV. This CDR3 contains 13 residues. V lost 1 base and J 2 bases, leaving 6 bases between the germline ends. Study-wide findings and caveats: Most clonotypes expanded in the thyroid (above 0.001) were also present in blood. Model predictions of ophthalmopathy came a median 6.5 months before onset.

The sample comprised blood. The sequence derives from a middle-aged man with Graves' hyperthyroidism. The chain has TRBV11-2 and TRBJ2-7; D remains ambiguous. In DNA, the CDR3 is TGTGCCAGCAGCTTAGCGGGCCCCTACGAGCAGTACTTC. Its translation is CASSLAGPYEQYF.